These 9 T cell receptor beta chains came from one sample sequenced in a study of blood T cell repertoires in COVID-19. TCRdb keeps only in-frame clones here, not all; method: immunoSEQ multiplex PCR. The table records under 300,000 clones, around 89% of them present only once. The material sequenced was peripheral blood. The receptor source for this set is a woman between 40 and 50 years old with acute or convalescent COVID-19.

The chain carries TRBV9 and TRBJ2-2; D is uncertain. CDR1 is SGDLS and CDR2 is YYNGEE in the germline V gene. V shed 0 bases and J shed 8 bases, with 8 bases lying between them. This CDR3 region has 13 residues. CDR3 DNA sequence: TGTGCCAGCAGCGTAGAATCCGTGGGGGAGCTGTTTTTT. Translation: CASSVESVGELFF. Full variable domain (rest looked up from reference TRBV9 and TRBJ2-2): DSGVTQTPKHLITATGQRVTLRCSPRSGDLSVYWYQQSLDQGLQFLIQYYNGEERAKGNILERFSAQQFPDLHSELNLSSLELGDSALYFCASSVESVGELFFGEGSRLTVL.

This chain uses TRBV6-5 with TRBJ2-1, with D perhaps matching TRBD1 (6 bases). CDR3 length: 14 residues. V was pared by 4 bases and J by 4 bases, with 11 bases between. CDR1 and CDR2 (germline): MNHEY, SVGAGI. CDR3 DNA sequence: TGTGCCAGCAGTTTAAACAGGGTTTACAATGAGCAGTTCTTC. Its protein is CASSLNRVYNEQFF.

The chain joins TRBV2 to TRBJ2-1, with 13 bases lining up with TRBD2. The CDR3 is made up of 18 amino acids. The trim removed 0 bases at V and 2 bases at J, leaving 4 bases unmatched. Germline V gene sequence: CDR1 SNHLY, CDR2 FYNNEI. The CDR3 spells CASSEARGTSGTYNEQFF. CDR3 nucleotide sequence: TGTGCCAGCAGTGAAGCGCGGGGGACTAGCGGGACCTACAATGAGCAGTTCTTC.

CDR3 nucleotide sequence: TGTGCCAGCAGCGGATGGGGCTCCTCTGGGGCCAACGTCCTGACTTTC. Its protein product is CASSGWGSSGANVLTF. V and J are TRBV4-2 and TRBJ2-6; a weak D match, TRBD1 (5 bases). V gave up 5 bases and J gave up 0 bases, with 11 bases separating them. The germline CDR1 and CDR2 sequences are LGHNA and YNFKEQ. CDR3 length: 16 residues.

A word on this clone: The sample holds other DNA sequences that translate to the same CDR3. The chain recombines TRBV27 with TRBJ1-2, with D possibly being TRBD1 (5 bases). This CDR3 region has 14 residues. CDR1 is MNHEY, CDR2 SMNVEV, per germline (reference sequence). V gave up 0 bases and J gave up 2 bases, with 7 bases separating them. Written as DNA, the CDR3 is TGTGCCAGCAGTTTATCCTCAGGGAACTATGGCTACACCTTC. This encodes CASSLSSGNYGYTF.

This chain uses TRBV19 with TRBJ2-1, with TRBD2 matching over 13 bases. V lost 6 bases to trimming and J lost 7 bases; unmatched junction nucleotides: 9. This CDR3 spans 16 amino acids. The germline V gene encodes CDR1 LNHDA and CDR2 SQIVND (reference sequence). In nucleotides, the CDR3 is TGTGCCAGTAGAACTAGCGGGGGGGCCATGGCGAATGAGCAGTTCTTC. Translating gives CASRTSGGAMANEQFF.

The chain employs TRBV4-1 and TRBJ1-6; TRBD1 matches at 7 bases. The J segment lost 8 bases and the V segment lost 0 bases, leaving 4 bases of the junction unmatched. This CDR3 has 15 residues. Germline V gene sequence: CDR1 MGHRA, CDR2 YSYEKL. The CDR3 sequence is CASSQERQGDSPLHF. In DNA, the CDR3 is TGCGCCAGCAGCCAAGAGCGACAGGGCGATTCACCCCTCCACTTT.

The chain is built from TRBV3-1 (or the pseudogene TRBV3-2) and TRBJ1-6; unclear D gene. Germline V gives CDR1 LGHDT, CDR2 YNNKEL (reference sequence). The CDR3 totals 15 residues. V lost 4 bases and J 6 bases, leaving 13 bases between the germline ends. The DNA of the CDR3 is TGTGCCAGCAGCCCGCTGGAGGGTGGTAATTCACCCCTCCACTTT. It codes for CASSPLEGGNSPLHF.

This rearrangement joins TRBV19 to TRBJ2-2, with 11 nucleotides matching TRBD2. Trimming cost V 3 bases and J 2 bases; bases outside gene matches: 11. This CDR3 contains 19 residues. The germline gives CDR1 LNHDA, CDR2 SQIVND (reference sequence). The CDR3 is CASSIGWLAGGSNTGELFF. CDR3 sequence (DNA): TGTGCCAGTAGTATCGGGTGGCTAGCGGGGGGTTCTAACACCGGGGAGCTGTTTTTT.